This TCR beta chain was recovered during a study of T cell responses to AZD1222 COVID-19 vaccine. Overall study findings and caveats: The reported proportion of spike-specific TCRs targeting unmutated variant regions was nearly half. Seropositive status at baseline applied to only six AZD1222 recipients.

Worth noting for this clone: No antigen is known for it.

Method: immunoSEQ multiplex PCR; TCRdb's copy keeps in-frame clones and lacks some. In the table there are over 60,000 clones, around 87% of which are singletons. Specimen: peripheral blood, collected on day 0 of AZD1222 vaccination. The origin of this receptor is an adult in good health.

CDR3 protein: CASSGRDYGYTF. The DNA for the CDR3 is TGTGCCAGCAGCGGACGGGACTATGGCTACACCTTC. The gene calls are TRBV6-2 or TRBV6-3 and TRBJ1-2, with unresolved D. The CDR3 is 12 residues long. Germline CDR1 is MNHEY and CDR2 is SVGEGT. V lost 6 bases and J lost 3, with 8 bases in between.